This T cell receptor (beta chain) derives from a study of regulatory T cells in long-lasting Graves disease. The CDR3 is made up of 12 amino acids. The V gene lost 2 bases and the J gene lost 3 bases, with 7 bases spanning the gap. Germline CDR1 reads DFQATT; CDR2 reads SNEGSKA (reference sequence). As to time point: newly diagnosed GD, antithyroid drugs for less than 3 months. The TCR library was prepared using RNA isolated from PBMCs. Arm-PCR of CDR3 regions and iRepertoire HTBI primers were the basis on which TCR beta libraries were built. A single record per CDR3 protein comes from TCRdb applying MiXCR to the multiplex PCR reads. The sample gives approximately 350,000 distinct CDR3 sequences, 16% of which show up once; 25% to 30% is in the top ten. This sample also appeared in a second study, on T cells in Graves' hyperthyroidism and ophthalmopathy.

The V gene is TRBV20-1, the J gene TRBJ1-2, with a weak D call TRBD1 (5 bases). The sequencing used peripheral blood mononuclear cells (PBMCs), collected at new diagnosis, from a patient treated with antithyroid drugs. The receptor's source is a man aged 40-55 years with Graves disease. CDR3 sequence: CSARQGDYGYTF. In nucleotides, the CDR3 is TGCAGTGCTAGACAGGGCGACTATGGCTACACCTTC.